This passage covers 15 T cell receptor beta chains from one sample sequenced in a study of control samples from healthy donors and cancer patients. Only in-frame clones appear in the TCRdb table, and some are missing; sequencing was by immunoSEQ multiplex PCR. The sample has some 160,000 clones; around 95% are singletons. The specimen sequenced was blood. These receptors came from a woman in her thirties or forties in good health.

V and J are TRBV10-3 and TRBJ2-7; the D call may be TRBD1 or TRBD2 (6 bases each). Germline V CDR1 and CDR2: ENHRY, SYGVKD. This CDR3 has 14 amino acids. The V gene lost 3 bases and the J gene lost 1 base, with 10 bases spanning the gap. The CDR3 is CAISEGGGSYEQYF. The CDR3 DNA reads TGTGCCATCAGTGAAGGAGGGGGTTCCTACGAGCAGTACTTC.

The chain links TRBV7-9 to TRBJ2-5; D is unclear. CDR3 size: 14 residues. V lost 1 base, J lost 5 bases, and 11 bases lay in between. Germline CDR1 and CDR2: SEHNR and FQNEAQ (reference sequence). CDR3 coding DNA: TGTGCCAGCAGCTTAGAGACAAACCGGGAGACCCAGTACTTC. It yields the protein CASSLETNRETQYF.

This chain connects TRBV7-3 to TRBJ2-1, with TRBD2 matching 14 bases. V shed 4 bases and J 4 bases; nucleotides not matched to a gene: 6. The CDR3 is 17 amino acids. Germline CDR1 is SGHTA and CDR2 is FQGTGA. The CDR3 DNA follows: TGTGCCAGCAGCTCAGTTGGACTAGCGGGGGGATACAATGAGCAGTTCTTC. This codes for CASSSVGLAGGYNEQFF.

This clone has only one observation. This rearrangement joins TRBV6-2 or TRBV6-3 to TRBJ2-1; no firm D call. The CDR3 is 14 residues long. V shed 2 bases and J shed 10 bases, with 15 bases lying between them. Germline V gene data show CDR1 as MNHEY and CDR2 as SVGEGT. CDR3 DNA: TGTGCCAGCAGTTACGGGTCGCGCCTTGGCGAGCAGTTCTTC. This codes for CASSYGSRLGEQFF.

V is TRBV7-8 and J is TRBJ2-1; TRBD2 is a possible D gene (5 bases). This CDR3 contains 14 residues. Germline V CDR1 and CDR2: SGHVS, FQNEAQ. The ends were cut back, 0 bases at V and 5 bases at J, with 8 bases in the middle. CDR3 loop: CASSLARVDNEQFF. The CDR3 region has the DNA TGTGCCAGCAGCTTAGCGCGGGTGGACAATGAGCAGTTCTTC.

The V call is TRBV29-1, the J call TRBJ2-7; TRBD2 matches 9 bases. CDR3 length: 13 amino acids. The germline CDR1 and CDR2 sequences are SQVTM and ANQGSEA. J was trimmed by 7 bases and V by 6 bases; bases with no gene match: 10. CDR3 DNA sequence: TGCAGCGTCGATATAGCGGGAGCGGGAGAGCAGTACTTC. It yields the protein CSVDIAGAGEQYF.

This chain uses TRBV29-1 with TRBJ1-1; tentative D call: TRBD1 (5 bases). The V end lost 3 bases, the J end lost 7 bases, and 18 bases lay between the germline ends. This CDR3 has 14 residues. Germline-derived CDR1 and CDR2 are SQVTM and ANQGSEA. DNA for the CDR3: TGCAGCGTTGAGGCCGGACGGCCGCAGGGTGAAGCTTTCTTT. Translated, it gives CSVEAGRPQGEAFF.

The gene calls are TRBV5-5 and TRBJ1-2; D remains ambiguous. Trimming removed 6 bases from V and 3 bases from J, with 12 bases in between. The germline V gene has CDR1 SGHKS and CDR2 YYEKEE (reference sequence). CDR3 length: 13 residues. The CDR3 DNA reads TGTGCCAGCACCTATCAGGTAGACTATGGCTACACCTTC. This gives the protein CASTYQVDYGYTF.

The rearrangement uses TRBV30 and TRBJ2-7, with TRBD1 matching 7 bases. Germline V gives CDR1 GTSNPN, CDR2 SVGIG (reference sequence). Trimming took 0 bases from V and 0 from J; bases not matched to a gene: 8. The length of the CDR3 is 16 residues. In nucleotides, the CDR3 is TGTGCCTGGAGTGTACCGGGGACAGCCGTCTCCTACGAGCAGTACTTC. Amino acid sequence: CAWSVPGTAVSYEQYF.

Concerning this clone itself: This sample also contains other DNA sequences that code for the same CDR3. CDR3 amino acids: CASSLGVRETQYF. In nucleotides, the CDR3 is TGTGCCAGCAGCCTCGGAGTCCGAGAGACCCAGTACTTC. The chain has TRBV7-3 and TRBJ2-5; D remains unclear. Trimming cost V 5 bases and J 4 bases, with 11 bases left between them. Germline V lookup: CDR1 SGHTA, CDR2 FQGTGA. The CDR3 covers 13 residues. The whole variable domain, remainder taken from reference TRBV7-3 and TRBJ2-5, is GAGVSQTPSNKVTEKGKYVELRCDPISGHTALYWYRQSLGQGPEFLIYFQGTGAADDSGLPNDRFFAVRPEGSVSTLKIQRTERGDSAVYLCASSLGVRETQYFGPGTRLLVL.

The rearrangement uses TRBV19 and TRBJ1-1, with no clear D. The length of the CDR3 is 15 residues. CDR1 and CDR2 (germline): LNHDA, SQIVND (reference sequence). Deletions cut 3 bases from V and 1 base from J, with 12 bases between. CDR3 in amino acids: CASSITTLGNTEAFF. The DNA for the CDR3 is TGTGCCAGTAGTATCACGACCTTGGGGAACACTGAAGCTTTCTTT.

This chain joins TRBV10-3 and TRBJ1-3, with D tentatively TRBD1 (5 bases). Germline CDR1 reads ENHRY; CDR2 reads SYGVKD. The V and J ends lost 8 bases and 4 bases respectively, with 9 bases between them. CDR3 length: 12 residues. In DNA form, the CDR3 reads TGTGCCATCCAAGGGGAAGGAAACACCATATATTTT. This encodes CAIQGEGNTIYF.

The genes are TRBV10-3 and TRBJ2-7; possible D gene TRBD2, 6 bases. Germline V gene sequence: CDR1 ENHRY, CDR2 SYGVKD. CDR3 length: 17 residues. V shed 10 bases and J shed 2 bases, with 27 bases lying between them. CDR3 DNA: TGTGCCACCCTGCCGGGACGCCGGGGGACCCTACCCTACGAGCAGTACTTC. Residues: CATLPGRRGTLPYEQYF.

The CDR3 DNA follows: TGTGCCAGCAGCTTAAGTTGGGGGGATAACTATGGCTACACCTTC. This translates into CASSLSWGDNYGYTF. The rearrangement joins TRBV7-6 to TRBJ1-2; D perhaps matches TRBD1 (5 bases). V was cut by 2 bases and J by 1 base, with 11 bases left in between. Germline V lookup: CDR1 SGHVS, CDR2 FNYEAQ. This CDR3 has 15 residues.

The V gene is TRBV20-1, the J gene TRBJ1-1; possibly TRBD1 for D (5 bases). This CDR3 contains 14 residues. V lost 3 bases, J lost 3 bases, and 14 bases lay in between. CDR1 is DFQATT and CDR2 is SNEGSKA in the germline V gene (reference sequence). The CDR3 nucleotides are TGCAGTGCTAGTCAGGGCGGTTGGGACACTGAAGCTTTCTTT. Translated: CSASQGGWDTEAFF.